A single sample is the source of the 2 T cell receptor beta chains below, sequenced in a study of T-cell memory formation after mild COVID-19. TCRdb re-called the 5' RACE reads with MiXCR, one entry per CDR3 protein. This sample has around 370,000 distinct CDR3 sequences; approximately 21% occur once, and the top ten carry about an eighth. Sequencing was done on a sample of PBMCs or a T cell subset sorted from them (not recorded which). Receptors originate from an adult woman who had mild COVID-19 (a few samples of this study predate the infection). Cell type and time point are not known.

This CDR3 reads CATSGAGNQPQHF. CDR3 DNA sequence: TGTGCCACCAGTGGGGCTGGCAATCAGCCCCAGCATTTT. This chain uses TRBV24-1 with TRBJ1-5; D remains unclear. This CDR3 is built from 13 residues. Germline V gene sequence: CDR1 KGHDR, CDR2 SFDVKD. Trimming shortened V by 5 bases and J by 2 bases, and 6 bases separated the two germline ends.

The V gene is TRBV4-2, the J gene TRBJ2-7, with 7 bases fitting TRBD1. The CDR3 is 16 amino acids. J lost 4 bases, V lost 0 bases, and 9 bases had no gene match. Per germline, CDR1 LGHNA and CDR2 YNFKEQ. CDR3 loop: CASSQDGKGARYEQYF. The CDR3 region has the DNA TGTGCCAGCAGCCAAGATGGAAAGGGGGCGCGTTACGAGCAGTACTTC.